This note documents a single TCR beta chain sequence. The antigen remains undetermined. This record belongs to a study of cytomegalovirus exposure and HLA in healthy donors. General study results and limits: In vitro assays verified that a few CMV-associated chains recognized CMV antigens specifically. Highly shared sequence variants in one cluster were likely a sequencing artifact. Among donors in an Asian-associated ancestry cluster, a later analysis reportedly found fewer N-insertions than the roughly 650-donor mean. For TCR beta chains, V- and J-gene trimming was later linked to a missense DCLRE1C variant.

Amplification used 60 Vbeta primers and 13 Jbeta primers. Using immunoSEQ multiplex PCR, the repertoire was profiled, and TCRdb retains in-frame clones only, with some absent. The table has approximately 110,000 clones, about four fifths seen once. Germline values: CDR1 MNHNS, CDR2 SASEGT. J lost 6 bases, V lost 4 bases, and 6 bases had no gene match. The CDR3 totals 14 residues. The chain is built from TRBV6-1 and TRBJ2-7; 10 bases line up with TRBD1. The sequenced material came from PBMCs. This receptor was taken from a man aged 25-40 years in good health and CMV-seropositive. CDR3 sequence (DNA): TGTGCCAGCAGTGGCGCGACAGGGGGCCCCGAGCAGTACTTC. Translation gives CASSGATGGPEQYF.